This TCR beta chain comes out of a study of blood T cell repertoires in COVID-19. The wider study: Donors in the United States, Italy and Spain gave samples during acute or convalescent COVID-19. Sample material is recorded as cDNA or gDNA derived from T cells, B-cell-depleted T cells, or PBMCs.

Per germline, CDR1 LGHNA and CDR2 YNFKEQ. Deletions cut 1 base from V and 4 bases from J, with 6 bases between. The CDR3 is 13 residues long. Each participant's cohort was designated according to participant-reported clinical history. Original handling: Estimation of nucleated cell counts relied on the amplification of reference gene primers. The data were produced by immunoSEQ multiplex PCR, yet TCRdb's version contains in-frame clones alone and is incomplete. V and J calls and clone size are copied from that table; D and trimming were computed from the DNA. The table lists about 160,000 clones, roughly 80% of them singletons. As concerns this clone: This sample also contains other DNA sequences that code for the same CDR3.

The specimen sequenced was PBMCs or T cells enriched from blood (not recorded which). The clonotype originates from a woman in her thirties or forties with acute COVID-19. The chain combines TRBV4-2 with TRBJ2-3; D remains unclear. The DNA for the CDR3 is TGTGCCAGCAGCCAAGGGTTAGCAGATACGCAGTATTTT. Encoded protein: CASSQGLADTQYF.